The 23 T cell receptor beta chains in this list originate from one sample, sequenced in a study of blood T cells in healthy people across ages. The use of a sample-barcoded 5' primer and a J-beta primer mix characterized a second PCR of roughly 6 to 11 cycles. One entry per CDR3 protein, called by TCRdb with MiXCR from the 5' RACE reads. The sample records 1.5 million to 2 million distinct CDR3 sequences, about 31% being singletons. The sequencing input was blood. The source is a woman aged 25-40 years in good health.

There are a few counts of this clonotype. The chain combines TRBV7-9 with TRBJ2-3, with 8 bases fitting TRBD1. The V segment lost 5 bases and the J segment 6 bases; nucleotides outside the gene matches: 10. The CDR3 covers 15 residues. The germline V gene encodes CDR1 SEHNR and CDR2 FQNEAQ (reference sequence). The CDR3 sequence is CASSTGQGFLDTQYF. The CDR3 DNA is TGTGCCAGCAGCACCGGACAGGGCTTTTTGGATACGCAGTATTTT.

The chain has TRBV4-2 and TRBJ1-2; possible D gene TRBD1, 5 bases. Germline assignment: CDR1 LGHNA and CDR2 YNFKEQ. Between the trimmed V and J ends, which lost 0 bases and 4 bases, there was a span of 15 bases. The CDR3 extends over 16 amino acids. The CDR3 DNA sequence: TGTGCCAGCAGCCAAGAGGGGGGTTGGAACCCCTATGGCTACACCTTC. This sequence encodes CASSQEGGWNPYGYTF.

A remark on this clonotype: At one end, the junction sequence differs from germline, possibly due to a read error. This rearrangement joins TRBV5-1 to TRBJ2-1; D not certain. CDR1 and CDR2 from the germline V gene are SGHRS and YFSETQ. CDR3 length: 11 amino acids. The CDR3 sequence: CANSLGVEQFF. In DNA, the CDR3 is TGCGCCAACAGCTTGGGTGTCGAGCAGTTCTTC.

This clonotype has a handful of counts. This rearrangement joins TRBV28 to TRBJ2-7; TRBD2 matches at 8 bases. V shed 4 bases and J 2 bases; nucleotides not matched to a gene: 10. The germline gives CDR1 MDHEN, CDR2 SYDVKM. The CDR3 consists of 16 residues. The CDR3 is CASSSPRTSRPYEQYF. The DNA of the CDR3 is TGTGCCAGCAGTTCCCCTCGGACTAGCCGCCCCTACGAGCAGTACTTC.

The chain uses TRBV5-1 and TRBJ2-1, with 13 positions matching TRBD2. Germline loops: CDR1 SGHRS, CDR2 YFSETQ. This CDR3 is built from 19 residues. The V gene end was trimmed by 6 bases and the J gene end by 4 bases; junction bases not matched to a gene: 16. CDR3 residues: CASNKSPLLAGGNYNEQFF. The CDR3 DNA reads TGCGCCAGCAACAAAAGTCCTCTACTAGCGGGAGGGAATTACAATGAGCAGTTCTTC.

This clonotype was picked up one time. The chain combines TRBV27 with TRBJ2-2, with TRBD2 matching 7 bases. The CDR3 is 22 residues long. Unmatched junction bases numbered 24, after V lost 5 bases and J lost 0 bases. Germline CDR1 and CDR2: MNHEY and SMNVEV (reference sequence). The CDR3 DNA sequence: TGTGCCAGCAGTACACAATCGTTAAAGCGGGGCGTACGTTTACCGAACACCGGGGAGCTGTTTTTT. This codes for CASSTQSLKRGVRLPNTGELFF.

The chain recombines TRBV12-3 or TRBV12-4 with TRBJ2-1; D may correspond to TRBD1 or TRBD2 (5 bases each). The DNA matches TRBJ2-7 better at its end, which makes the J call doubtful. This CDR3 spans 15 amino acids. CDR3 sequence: CASRPNRDVSYEQYF. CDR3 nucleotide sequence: TGTGCCAGCAGACCAAACCGGGACGTTTCCTACGAGCAGTACTTC.

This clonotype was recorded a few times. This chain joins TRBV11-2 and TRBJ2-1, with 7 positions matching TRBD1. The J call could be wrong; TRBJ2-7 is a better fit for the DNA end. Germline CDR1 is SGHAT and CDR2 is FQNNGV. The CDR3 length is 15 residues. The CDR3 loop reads CASSRQGSSYNEQYF. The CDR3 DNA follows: TGTGCCAGCAGTCGACAGGGTAGCTCCTACAATGAGCAGTACTTC.

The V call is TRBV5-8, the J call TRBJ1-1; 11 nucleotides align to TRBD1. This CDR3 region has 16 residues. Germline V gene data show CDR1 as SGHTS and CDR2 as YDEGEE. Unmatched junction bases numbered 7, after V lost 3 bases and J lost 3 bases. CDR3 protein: CASSSRDRGMYTEAFF. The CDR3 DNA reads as TGTGCCAGCAGCTCCCGGGACAGGGGGATGTACACTGAAGCTTTCTTT.

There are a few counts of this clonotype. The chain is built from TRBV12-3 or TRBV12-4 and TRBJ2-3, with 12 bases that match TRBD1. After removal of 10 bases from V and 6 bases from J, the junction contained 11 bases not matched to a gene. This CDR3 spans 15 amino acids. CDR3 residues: CATQDGTGGKDTQYF. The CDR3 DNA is TGTGCCACCCAAGACGGGACAGGGGGCAAGGATACGCAGTATTTT.

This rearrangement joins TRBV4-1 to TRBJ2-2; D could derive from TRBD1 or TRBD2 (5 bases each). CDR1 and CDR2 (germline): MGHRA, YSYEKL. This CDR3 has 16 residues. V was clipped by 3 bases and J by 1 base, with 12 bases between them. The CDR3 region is CASSQGPLGNTGELFF. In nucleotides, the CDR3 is TGCGCCAGCAGCCAGGGACCACTGGGGAACACCGGGGAGCTGTTTTTT.

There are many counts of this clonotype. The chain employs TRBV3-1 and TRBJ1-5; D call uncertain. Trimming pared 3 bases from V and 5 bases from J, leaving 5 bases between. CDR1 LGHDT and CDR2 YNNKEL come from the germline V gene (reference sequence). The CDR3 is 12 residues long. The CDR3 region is CASSQRDQPQHF. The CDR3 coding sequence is TGTGCCAGCAGCCAGAGGGATCAGCCCCAGCATTTT.

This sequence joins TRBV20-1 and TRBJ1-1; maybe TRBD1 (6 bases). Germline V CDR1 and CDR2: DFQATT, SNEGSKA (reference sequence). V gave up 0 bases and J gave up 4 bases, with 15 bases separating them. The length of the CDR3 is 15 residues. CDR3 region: CSARDRGGGGTEAFF. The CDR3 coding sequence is TGCAGTGCTAGAGATCGGGGAGGGGGAGGCACTGAAGCTTTCTTT.

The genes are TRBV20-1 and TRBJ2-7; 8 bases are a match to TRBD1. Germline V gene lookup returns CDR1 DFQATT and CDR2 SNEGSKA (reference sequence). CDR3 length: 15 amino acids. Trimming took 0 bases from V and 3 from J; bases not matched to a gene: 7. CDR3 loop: CSARDPLGQDYEQYF. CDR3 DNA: TGCAGTGCTAGAGACCCGTTGGGACAGGACTACGAGCAGTACTTC.

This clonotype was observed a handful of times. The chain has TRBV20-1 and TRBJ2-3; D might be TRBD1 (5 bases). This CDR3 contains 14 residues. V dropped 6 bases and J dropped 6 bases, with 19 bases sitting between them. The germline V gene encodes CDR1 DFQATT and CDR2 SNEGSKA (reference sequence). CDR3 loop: CSARNPQGSDTQYF. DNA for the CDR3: TGCAGTGCCAGAAACCCCCAGGGATCGGATACGCAGTATTTT.

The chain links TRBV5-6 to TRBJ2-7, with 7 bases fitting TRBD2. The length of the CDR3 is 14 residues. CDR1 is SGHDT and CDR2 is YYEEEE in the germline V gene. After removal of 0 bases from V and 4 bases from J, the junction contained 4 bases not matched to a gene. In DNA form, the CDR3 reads TGTGCCAGCAGCTTGGGCGGGAGAAAATACGAGCAGTACTTC. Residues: CASSLGGRKYEQYF. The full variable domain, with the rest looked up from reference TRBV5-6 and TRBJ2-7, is DAGVTQSPTHLIKTRGQQVTLRCSPKSGHDTVSWYQQALGQGPQFIFQYYEEEERQRGNFPDRFSGHQFPNYSSELNVNALLLGDSALYLCASSLGGRKYEQYFGPGTRLTVT.

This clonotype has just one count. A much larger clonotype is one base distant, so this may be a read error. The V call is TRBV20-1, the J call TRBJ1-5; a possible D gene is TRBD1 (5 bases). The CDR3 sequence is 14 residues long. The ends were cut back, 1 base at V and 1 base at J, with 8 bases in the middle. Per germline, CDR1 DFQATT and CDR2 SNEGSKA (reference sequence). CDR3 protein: CSARGAGSNQPQHF. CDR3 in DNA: TGCAGTGCTAGAGGGGCAGGGAGCAATCAGCCCCAGCATTTT.

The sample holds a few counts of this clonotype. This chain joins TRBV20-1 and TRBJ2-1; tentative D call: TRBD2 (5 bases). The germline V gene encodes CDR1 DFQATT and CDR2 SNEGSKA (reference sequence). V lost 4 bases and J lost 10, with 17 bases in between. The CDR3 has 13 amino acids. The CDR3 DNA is TGCAGTGCTACCCTAATCACTAGGACCGAGCAGTTCTTC. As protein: CSATLITRTEQFF.

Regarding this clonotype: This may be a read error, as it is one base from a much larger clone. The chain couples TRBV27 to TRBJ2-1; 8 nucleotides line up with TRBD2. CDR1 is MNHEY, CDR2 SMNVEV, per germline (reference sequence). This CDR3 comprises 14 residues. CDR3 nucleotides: TGTGCCAGCAGGTTATTCGGGGGGGAGAATGAGCAGTTCTTC. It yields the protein CASRLFGGENEQFF.

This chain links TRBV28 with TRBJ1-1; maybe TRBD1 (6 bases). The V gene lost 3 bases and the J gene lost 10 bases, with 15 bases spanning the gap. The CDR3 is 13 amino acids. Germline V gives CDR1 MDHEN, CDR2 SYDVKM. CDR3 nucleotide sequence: TGTGCCAGCAGTTTTGCCTTACAGGGTGCAGCTTTCTTT. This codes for CASSFALQGAAFF.

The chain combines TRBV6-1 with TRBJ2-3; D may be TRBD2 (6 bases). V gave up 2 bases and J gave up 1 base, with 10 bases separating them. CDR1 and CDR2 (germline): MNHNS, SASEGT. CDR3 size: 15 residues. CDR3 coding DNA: TGTGCCAGCAGTGAACAGGGAGGAGGCACAGATACGCAGTATTTT. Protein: CASSEQGGGTDTQYF.

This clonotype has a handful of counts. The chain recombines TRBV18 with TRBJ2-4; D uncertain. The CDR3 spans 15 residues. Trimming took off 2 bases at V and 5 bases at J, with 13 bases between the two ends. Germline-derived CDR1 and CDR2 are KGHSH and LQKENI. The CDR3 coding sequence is TGTGCCAGCTCACCATGGTCCAGGCCCGAAAACATTCAGTACTTC. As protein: CASSPWSRPENIQYF.

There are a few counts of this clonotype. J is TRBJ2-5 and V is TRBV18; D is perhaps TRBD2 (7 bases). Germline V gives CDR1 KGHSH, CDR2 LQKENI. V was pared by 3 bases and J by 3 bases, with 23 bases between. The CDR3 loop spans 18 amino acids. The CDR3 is CASSPEASGWGGKETQYF. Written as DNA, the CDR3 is TGTGCCAGCTCACCGGAAGCTAGCGGCTGGGGGGGCAAAGAGACCCAGTACTTC.